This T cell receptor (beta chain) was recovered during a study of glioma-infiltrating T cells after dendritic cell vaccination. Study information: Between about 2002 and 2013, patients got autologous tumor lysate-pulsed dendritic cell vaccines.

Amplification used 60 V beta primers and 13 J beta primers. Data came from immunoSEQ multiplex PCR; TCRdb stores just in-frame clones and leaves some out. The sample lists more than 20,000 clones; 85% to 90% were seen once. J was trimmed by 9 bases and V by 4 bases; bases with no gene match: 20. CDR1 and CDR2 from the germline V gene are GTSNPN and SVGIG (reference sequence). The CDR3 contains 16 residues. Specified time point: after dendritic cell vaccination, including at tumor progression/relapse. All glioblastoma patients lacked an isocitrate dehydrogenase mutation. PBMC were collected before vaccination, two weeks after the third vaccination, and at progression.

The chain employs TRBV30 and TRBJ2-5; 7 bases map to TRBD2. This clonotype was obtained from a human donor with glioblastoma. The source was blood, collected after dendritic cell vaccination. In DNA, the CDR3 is TGTGCCTGGACCGGCTTGGGAATAGCGGGTCCGCGGGCCCAGTACTTC. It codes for CAWTGLGIAGPRAQYF.